These 3 T cell receptor beta chains share one sample of origin, sequenced in a study of blood T cell repertoires in COVID-19. The protocol was immunoSEQ multiplex PCR, while the TCRdb copy is restricted to in-frame clones and leaves out a portion. The sample consists of 200,000 to 250,000 clones, around 82% of them appearing once. Material for sequencing was peripheral blood. The receptors derive from a woman between 40 and 55 years old with acute or convalescent COVID-19.

The table lists this clone with a few counts. The chain employs TRBV5-8 and TRBJ1-6; D gene uncertain. Trimming pared 4 bases from V and 3 bases from J, leaving 14 bases between. This CDR3 contains 16 residues. From germline, CDR1 is SGHTS and CDR2 YDEGEE. CDR3 coding DNA: TGTGCCAGCAGCCTCCCTCAGCGATACTATAATTCACCCCTCCACTTT. Translation: CASSLPQRYYNSPLHF.

The rearrangement joins TRBV7-9 to TRBJ2-3; tentative D call: TRBD2 (6 bases). The germline gives CDR1 SEHNR, CDR2 FQNEAQ (reference sequence). V was cut by 1 base and J by 6 bases, with 11 bases left in between. The CDR3 contains 14 residues. The CDR3 coding sequence is TGTGCCAGCAGCTTAGGGAGGGAGGCCGATACGCAGTATTTT. It translates to CASSLGREADTQYF.

The genes are TRBV19 and TRBJ2-2, with TRBD1 matching 9 bases. The CDR3 has 15 residues. V was pared by 2 bases and J by 6 bases, with 4 bases of the junction left unmatched. Germline V gene data show CDR1 as LNHDA and CDR2 as SQIVND (reference sequence). CDR3 DNA sequence: TGTGCCAGTAGTATAAAACAGGGGGCCCCCGGGGAGCTGTTTTTT. It is translated as CASSIKQGAPGELFF. Full variable domain (remainder filled in from reference TRBV19 and TRBJ2-2): DGGITQSPKYLFRKEGQNVTLSCEQNLNHDAMYWYRQDPGQGLRLIYYSQIVNDFQKGDIAEGYSVSREKKESFPLTVTSAQKNPTAFYLCASSIKQGAPGELFFGEGSRLTVL.